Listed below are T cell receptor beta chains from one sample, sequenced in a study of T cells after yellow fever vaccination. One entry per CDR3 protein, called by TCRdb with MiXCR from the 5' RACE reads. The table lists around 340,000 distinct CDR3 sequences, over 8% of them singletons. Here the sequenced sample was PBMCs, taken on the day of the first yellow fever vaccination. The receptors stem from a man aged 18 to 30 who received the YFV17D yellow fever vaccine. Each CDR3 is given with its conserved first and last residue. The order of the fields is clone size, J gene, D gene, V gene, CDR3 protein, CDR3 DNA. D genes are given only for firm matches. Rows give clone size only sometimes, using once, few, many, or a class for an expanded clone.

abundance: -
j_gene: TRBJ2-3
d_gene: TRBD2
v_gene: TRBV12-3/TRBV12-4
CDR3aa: CASSLIRRGLAGLTDTQYF
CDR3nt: TGTGCCAGCAGTTTGATCCGAAGGGGACTAGCGGGTCTAACAGATACGCAGTATTTT

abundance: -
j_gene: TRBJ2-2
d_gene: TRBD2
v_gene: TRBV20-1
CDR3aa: CSGGSGGRTGELFF
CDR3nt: TGCAGTGGGGGAAGCGGGGGGCGGACCGGGGAGCTGTTTTTT

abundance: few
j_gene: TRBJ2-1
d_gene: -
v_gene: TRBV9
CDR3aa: CASSWGIGNEQFF
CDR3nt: TGTGCCAGCAGCTGGGGCATCGGCAATGAGCAGTTCTTC

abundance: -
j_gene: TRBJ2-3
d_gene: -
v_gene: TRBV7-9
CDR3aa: CASSLFSDYSTDTQYF
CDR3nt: TGTGCCAGCAGCTTATTCTCCGACTATAGCACAGATACGCAGTATTTT

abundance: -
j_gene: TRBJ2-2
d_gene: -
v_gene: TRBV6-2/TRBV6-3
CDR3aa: CASKVLGALGGELFF
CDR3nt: TGTGCCAGCAAGGTTCTCGGGGCTCTTGGCGGGGAGCTGTTTTTT

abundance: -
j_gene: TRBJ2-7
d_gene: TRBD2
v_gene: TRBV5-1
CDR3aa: CASSPGTSAKYEQYF
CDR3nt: TGCGCCAGCAGCCCCGGGACTAGCGCTAAATACGAGCAGTACTTC

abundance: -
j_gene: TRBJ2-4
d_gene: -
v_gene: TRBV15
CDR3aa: CATSRDRPKNIQYF
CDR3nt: TGTGCCACCAGCAGAGATCGACCCAAAAACATTCAGTACTTC

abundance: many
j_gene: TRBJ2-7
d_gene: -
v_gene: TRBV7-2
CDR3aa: CASSLGAYEQYF
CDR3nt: TGTGCCAGCAGCTTGGGGGCCTACGAGCAGTACTTC

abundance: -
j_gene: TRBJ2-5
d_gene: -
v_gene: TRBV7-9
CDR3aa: CASSLYPVQETQYF
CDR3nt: TGTGCCAGCAGCTTATATCCGGTCCAAGAGACCCAGTACTTC

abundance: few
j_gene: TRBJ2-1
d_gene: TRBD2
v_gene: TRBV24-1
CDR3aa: CATSDLGSGYNEQFF
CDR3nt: TGTGCCACCAGTGATTTGGGTAGCGGGTACAATGAGCAGTTCTTC

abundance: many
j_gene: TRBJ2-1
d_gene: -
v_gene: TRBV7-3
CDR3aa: CASSLGDFLGGEQFF
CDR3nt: TGTGCCAGCAGCTTAGGGGACTTCTTGGGCGGTGAGCAGTTCTTC

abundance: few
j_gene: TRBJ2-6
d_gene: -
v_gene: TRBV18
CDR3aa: CASSPETSGANVLTF
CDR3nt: TGTGCCAGCTCACCTGAGACATCCGGGGCCAACGTCCTGACTTTC

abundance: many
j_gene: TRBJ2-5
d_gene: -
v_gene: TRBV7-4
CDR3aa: CASSLGLGGTEEETQYF
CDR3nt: TGTGCCAGCAGCTTAGGTTTAGGTGGGACTGAAGAAGAGACCCAGTACTTC

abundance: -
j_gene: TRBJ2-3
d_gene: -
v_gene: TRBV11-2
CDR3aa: CASSQGTPSTDTQYF
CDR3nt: TGTGCCAGCAGCCAAGGGACACCTAGCACAGATACGCAGTATTTT

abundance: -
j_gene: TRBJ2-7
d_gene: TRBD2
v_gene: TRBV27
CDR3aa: CASRPPVAGTLDEQYF
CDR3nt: TGTGCCAGCAGGCCCCCCGTAGCGGGAACGTTGGACGAGCAGTACTTC

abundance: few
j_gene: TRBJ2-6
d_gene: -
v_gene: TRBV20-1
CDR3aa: CSARAVEGSGANVLTF
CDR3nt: TGCAGTGCTAGAGCGGTAGAAGGTTCGGGGGCCAACGTCCTGACTTTC

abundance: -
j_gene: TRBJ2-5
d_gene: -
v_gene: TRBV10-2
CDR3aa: CASRPSAETQYF
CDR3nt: TGCGCCAGCAGGCCCTCAGCGGAGACCCAGTACTTC

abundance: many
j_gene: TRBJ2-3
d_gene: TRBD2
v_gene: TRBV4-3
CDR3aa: CASSHVGLAAQYF
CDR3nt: TGCGCCAGCAGCCATGTGGGACTAGCCGCCCAGTATTTT

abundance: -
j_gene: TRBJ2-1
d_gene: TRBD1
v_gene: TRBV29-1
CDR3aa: CSVTTGGGIYNEQFF
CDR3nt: TGCAGCGTGACGACAGGGGGAGGAATCTACAATGAGCAGTTCTTC

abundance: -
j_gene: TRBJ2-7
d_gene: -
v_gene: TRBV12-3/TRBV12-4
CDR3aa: CASSLQGPRIYEQYF
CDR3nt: TGTGCCAGCAGTTTACAGGGACCGAGGATCTACGAGCAGTACTTC

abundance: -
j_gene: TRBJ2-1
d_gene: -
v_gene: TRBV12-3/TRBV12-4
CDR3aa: CASSRTESSYNEQFF
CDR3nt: TGTGCCAGCAGCCGGACTGAGAGCTCCTACAATGAGCAGTTCTTC

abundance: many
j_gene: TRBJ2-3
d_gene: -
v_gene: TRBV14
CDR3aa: CASSQVSPDTQYF
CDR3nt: TGTGCCAGCAGCCAAGTATCACCAGATACGCAGTATTTT

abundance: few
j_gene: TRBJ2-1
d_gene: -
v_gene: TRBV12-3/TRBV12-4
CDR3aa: CASTRGEAYNEQFF
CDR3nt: TGTGCCAGCACAAGGGGGGAGGCCTACAATGAGCAGTTCTTC

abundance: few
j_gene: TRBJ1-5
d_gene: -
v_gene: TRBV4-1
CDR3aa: CASSQDHSKEQPQHF
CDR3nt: TGCGCCAGCAGCCAAGATCACAGTAAGGAGCAGCCCCAGCATTTT

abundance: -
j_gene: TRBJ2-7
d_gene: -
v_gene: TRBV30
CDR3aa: CAWSGAREHYEQYF
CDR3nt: TGTGCCTGGAGTGGAGCTAGGGAACACTACGAGCAGTACTTC

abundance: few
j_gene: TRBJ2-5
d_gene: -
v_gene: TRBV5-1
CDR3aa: CASSLGLSEQETQYF
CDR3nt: TGCGCCAGCAGCTTGGGCCTCAGCGAGCAAGAGACCCAGTACTTC

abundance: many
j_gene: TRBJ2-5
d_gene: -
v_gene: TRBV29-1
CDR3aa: CSVSSNPQETQYF
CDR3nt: TGCAGCGTCTCAAGTAATCCTCAAGAGACCCAGTACTTC

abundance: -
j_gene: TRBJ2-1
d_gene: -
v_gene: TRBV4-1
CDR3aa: CASSQAPGGASSYNEQFF
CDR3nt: TGCGCCAGCAGCCAAGCTCCGGGTGGAGCTAGCTCCTACAATGAGCAGTTCTTC

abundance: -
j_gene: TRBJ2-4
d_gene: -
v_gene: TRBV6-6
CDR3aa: CASSPGPKNIQYF
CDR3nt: TGTGCCAGCAGCCCGGGGCCCAAAAACATTCAGTACTTC

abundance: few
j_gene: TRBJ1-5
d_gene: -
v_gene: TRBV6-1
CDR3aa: CASSALGVYQPQHF
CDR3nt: TGTGCCAGCAGTGCACTAGGGGTGTATCAGCCCCAGCATTTT

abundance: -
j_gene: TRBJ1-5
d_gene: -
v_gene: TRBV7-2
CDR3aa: CASSLAVPRGEQPQHF
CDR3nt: TGTGCCAGCAGCTTAGCGGTTCCACGGGGTGAACAGCCCCAGCATTTT

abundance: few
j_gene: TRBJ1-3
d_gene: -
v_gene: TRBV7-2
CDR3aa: CASHTIGAGGNTIYF
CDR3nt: TGTGCCAGCCACACGATCGGGGCGGGCGGAAACACCATATATTTT

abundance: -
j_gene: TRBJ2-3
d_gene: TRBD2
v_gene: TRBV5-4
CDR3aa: CASRTRGGGGDTQYF
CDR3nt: TGTGCCAGCAGGACCCGGGGCGGGGGTGGGGATACGCAGTATTTT

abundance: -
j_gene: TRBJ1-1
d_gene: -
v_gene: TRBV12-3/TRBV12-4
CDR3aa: CASRTSMEGTEAFF
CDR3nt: TGTGCCAGCAGGACTTCAATGGAAGGAACTGAAGCTTTCTTT

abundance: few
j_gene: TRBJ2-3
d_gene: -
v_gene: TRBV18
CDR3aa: CASSPPTRADTQYF
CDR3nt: TGTGCCAGCTCACCACCGACGAGGGCAGATACGCAGTATTTT

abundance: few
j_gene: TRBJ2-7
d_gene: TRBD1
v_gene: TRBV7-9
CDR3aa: CASSPWDSDEQYF
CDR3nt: TGTGCCAGCAGCCCCTGGGACAGCGACGAGCAGTACTTC

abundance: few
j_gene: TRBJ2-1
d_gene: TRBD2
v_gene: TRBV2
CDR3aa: CASKLAGANEQFF
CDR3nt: TGTGCCAGCAAGTTAGCGGGGGCCAATGAGCAGTTCTTC

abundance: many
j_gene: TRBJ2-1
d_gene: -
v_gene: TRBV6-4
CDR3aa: CASSDGTDPYNEQFF
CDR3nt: TGTGCCAGCAGTGACGGCACGGACCCCTACAATGAGCAGTTCTTC

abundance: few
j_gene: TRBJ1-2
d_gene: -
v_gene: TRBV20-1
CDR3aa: CSASLSAYGYTF
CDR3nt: TGCAGTGCTAGCCTATCGGCCTATGGCTACACCTTC

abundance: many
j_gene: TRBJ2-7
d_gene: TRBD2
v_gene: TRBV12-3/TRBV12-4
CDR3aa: CASRQPGLGEQYF
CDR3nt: TGTGCCAGCAGACAACCGGGACTAGGCGAGCAGTACTTC

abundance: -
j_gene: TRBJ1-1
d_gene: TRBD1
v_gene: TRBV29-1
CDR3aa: CSVEQQGTGTEAFF
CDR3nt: TGCAGCGTTGAACAACAGGGGACGGGGACTGAAGCTTTCTTT

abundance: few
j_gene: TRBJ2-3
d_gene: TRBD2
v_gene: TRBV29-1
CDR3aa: CSVRTSTTTDTQYF
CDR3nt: TGCAGCGTTAGGACTAGCACCACCACAGATACGCAGTATTTT

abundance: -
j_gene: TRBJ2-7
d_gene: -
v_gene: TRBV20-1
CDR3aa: CSAWGTQSDEQYF
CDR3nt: TGCAGTGCGTGGGGAACCCAGTCAGACGAGCAGTACTTC

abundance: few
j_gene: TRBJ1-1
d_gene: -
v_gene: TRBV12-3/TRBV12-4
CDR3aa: CASSLFDGEPEAFF
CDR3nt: TGTGCCAGCAGTTTATTCGACGGTGAACCTGAAGCTTTCTTT

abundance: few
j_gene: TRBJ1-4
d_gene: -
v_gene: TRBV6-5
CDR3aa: CASRATTGIAKLFF
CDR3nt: TGTGCCAGCAGAGCAACGACAGGAATCGCAAAACTGTTTTTT

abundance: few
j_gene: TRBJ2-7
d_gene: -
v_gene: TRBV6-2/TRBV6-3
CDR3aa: CASSYGDTSYEQYF
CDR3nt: TGTGCCAGCAGTTACGGGGACACTTCCTACGAGCAGTACTTC

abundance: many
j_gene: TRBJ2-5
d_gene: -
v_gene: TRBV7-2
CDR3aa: CASSRGNQETQYF
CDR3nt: TGTGCCAGCAGTCGGGGGAACCAAGAGACCCAGTACTTC

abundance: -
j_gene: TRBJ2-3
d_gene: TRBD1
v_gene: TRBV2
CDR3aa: CASRLQGALRTDTQYF
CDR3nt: TGTGCCAGCAGGTTACAGGGGGCATTGAGGACAGATACGCAGTATTTT